This TCR beta chain was captured in a study of tumor and adjacent non-tumor tissue in lung cancer. At the level of the study: The cohort had about a dozen adenocarcinoma, 2 squamous cell and 1 small cell patients. Each sample yielded approximately 4.2 million productive TCRbeta reads on average. Regarding the study as a whole: TCR diversity was significantly greater in tumor than normal lung tissue.

The template was RNA from unsorted bulk tissue. The normal lung tissue was taken more than 3 cm from the tumor edge. Newly diagnosed lung cancer patients had thoracic surgery in China, August–late 2014, without prior chemotherapy. Three rounds of nested PCR, following a modified ARM-PCR protocol, produced the TCRbeta library. TCRdb reprocessed the multiplex PCR reads with MiXCR, giving one entry per CDR3 protein. The profile shows roughly 48,000 distinct CDR3 sequences, around 67% of them singletons. The CDR3 is 16 residues long. Germline V gene lookup returns CDR1 MNHNS and CDR2 SASEGT. Trimming pared 5 bases from V and 2 bases from J, leaving 18 bases between. Regarding this clonotype: Antigen: not known.

The sequenced sample consisted of distant non-tumor lung tissue. The TCR sequence derives from a woman between 65 and 79 years old with non-small cell lung cancer. This sequence joins TRBV6-1 and TRBJ1-2; D not resolved. CDR3 amino acids: CASSISSRVRNYGYTF. The CDR3 DNA follows: TGTGCCAGCAGTATAAGCTCCCGGGTTAGGAACTATGGCTACACCTTC.